These 27 T cell receptor beta chains were sequenced from one sample in a study of spatial heterogeneity in lung cancer. Time point specified: blood at routine non-recurrence follow-up after resection. Unsorted samples of tumor, nontumor lung or frozen PBMC had their whole RNA sequenced. MiXCR, run by TCRdb on the 5' RACE reads, gives a single entry per CDR3 protein. Of about 52,000 distinct CDR3 sequences in the sample, less than 9.5% were seen once. The sample consisted of PBMCs, taken at follow-up. The source is a female donor with early-stage non-small cell lung cancer.

This clonotype was counted many times. The chain has TRBV20-1 and TRBJ1-1; D is perhaps TRBD1 (5 bases). The CDR3 is made up of 13 amino acids. Germline lookup yields CDR1 DFQATT and CDR2 SNEGSKA (reference sequence). The ends were cut back, 2 bases at V and 10 bases at J, with 17 bases in the middle. DNA of the CDR3: TGCAGTGCTAGATATGCAGGGACTGGTGGAGCTTTCTTT. Translated: CSARYAGTGGAFF.

There are many counts of this clonotype. The rearrangement joins TRBV10-3 to TRBJ1-3; D is ambiguous. The CDR3 length is 15 residues. V dropped 2 bases and J dropped 9 bases, with 17 bases sitting between them. Germline CDR1 reads ENHRY; CDR2 reads SYGVKD. The CDR3 spells CAISEKAAGESTIYF. The CDR3 coding sequence is TGTGCCATCAGTGAGAAAGCCGCTGGGGAAAGCACCATATATTTT.

This clonotype was picked up many times. The CDR3 loop is CASSGPTYEQYF. The CDR3 nucleotides read TGTGCCAGCAGTGGACCGACTTACGAGCAGTACTTC. The J gene is TRBJ2-7, the V gene TRBV2; D unresolved. Germline V gene lookup returns CDR1 SNHLY and CDR2 FYNNEI. The CDR3 has 12 amino acids. With 4 bases removed from V and 4 bases from J, the gap between germline ends came to 8 bases. Combining the CDR3 with reference TRBV2 and TRBJ2-7 gives the whole variable domain EPEVTQTPSHQVTQMGQEVILRCVPISNHLYFYWYRQILGQKVEFLVSFYNNEISEKSEIFDDQFSVERPDGSNFTLKIRSTKLEDSAMYFCASSGPTYEQYFGPGTRLTVT.

This clonotype was seen more than once but under ten times. The chain links TRBV5-1 to TRBJ2-5, with 11 positions matching TRBD2. This CDR3 is built from 15 residues. With V trimmed by 0 bases and J by 5 bases, 3 bases remained unmatched. From germline, CDR1 is SGHRS and CDR2 YFSETQ. The CDR3 region has the DNA TGCGCCAGCAGCTTGGTACTAGCGGGAGAGGAGACCCAGTACTTC. Protein product: CASSLVLAGEETQYF.

At least ten counts were recorded for this clonotype. The chain uses TRBV20-1 and TRBJ2-7, with 9 bases aligning to TRBD1. With 5 bases clipped from V and 3 bases from J, the junction kept 2 bases outside the gene matches. There are 12 residues in the CDR3. Germline V lookup: CDR1 DFQATT, CDR2 SNEGSKA (reference sequence). The DNA for the CDR3 is TGCAGTGCTGAGGGACAGGGCTACGAGCAGTACTTC. Protein: CSAEGQGYEQYF.

This rearrangement joins TRBV6-2 or TRBV6-3 to TRBJ1-1, with no clear D. Trimming removed 0 bases from V and 0 bases from J, with 11 bases in between. Germline CDR1 MNHEY, CDR2 SVGEGT. This CDR3 contains 16 residues. Here the CDR3 reads CASSYSKRIMNTEAFF. For the CDR3, the DNA is TGTGCCAGCAGTTACTCGAAGCGGATAATGAACACTGAAGCTTTCTTT.

This clonotype was detected a few times. The chain uses TRBV27 and TRBJ2-7, with 10 bases lining up with TRBD2. The germline V gene encodes CDR1 MNHEY and CDR2 SMNVEV (reference sequence). The CDR3 is made up of 14 amino acids. The J segment lost 4 bases and the V segment lost 6 bases, leaving 6 bases of the junction unmatched. In DNA, the CDR3 is TGTGCCAGCAGGAGGGGACTAGCGACTTACGAGCAGTACTTC. It yields the protein CASRRGLATYEQYF.

This clonotype was observed a few times. The chain couples TRBV27 to TRBJ1-2; 8 bases map to TRBD1. The J segment lost 8 bases and the V segment lost 1 base, leaving 9 bases of the junction unmatched. The V gene's germline CDR1 is MNHEY and CDR2 SMNVEV (reference sequence). The length of the CDR3 is 15 residues. CDR3 residues: CASSLYSRGQEGYTF. The CDR3 DNA follows: TGTGCCAGCAGTTTATATTCCAGGGGGCAGGAAGGCTACACCTTC.

This clonotype was seen at least ten times. CDR3 bases: TGTGCCAGCAGCCAAGTGCCGGGGGGCCCAGATACGCAGTATTTT. Amino acid sequence: CASSQVPGGPDTQYF. This chain links TRBV14 with TRBJ2-3, with D possibly matching TRBD2 (7 bases). The V end was cut by 1 base, the J end by 4 bases, with 12 bases between. The CDR3 covers 15 residues. Germline values: CDR1 SGHDN, CDR2 FVKESK.

The chain recombines TRBV28 with TRBJ2-1, with TRBD2 identical over 7 bases. The CDR3 has 12 residues. Per the germline V gene, CDR1 is MDHEN and CDR2 is SYDVKM. Trimming at V came to 7 bases and at J to 7 bases, leaving 4 bases not matched to a gene. CDR3 loop: CASKAGVNEQFF. DNA for the CDR3: TGTGCCAGCAAGGCGGGGGTTAATGAGCAGTTCTTC. Combining the CDR3 with reference TRBV28 and TRBJ2-1 gives the whole variable domain DVKVTQSSRYLVKRTGEKVFLECVQDMDHENMFWYRQDPGLGLRLIYFSYDVKMKEKGDIPEGYSVSREKKERFSLILESASTNQTSMYLCASKAGVNEQFFGPGTRLTVL.

This clonotype has a count of ten or more. The chain couples TRBV7-8 to TRBJ2-5; 12 bases line up with TRBD2. The V segment lost 1 base and the J segment 0 bases; nucleotides outside the gene matches: 9. The CDR3 covers 19 residues. CDR1 and CDR2 from the germline V gene are SGHVS and FQNEAQ. The CDR3 reads CASSLVPSGGAKYQETQYF. The DNA of the CDR3 is TGTGCCAGCAGCTTAGTTCCTAGCGGGGGGGCCAAGTACCAAGAGACCCAGTACTTC.

A remark on this clonotype: A read error may account for a junction end that differs from germline. The V call is TRBV28, the J call TRBJ2-7, with D perhaps TRBD1 (6 bases). The CDR3 has 12 amino acids. The germline gives CDR1 MDHEN, CDR2 SYDVKM. The CDR3 DNA is TGTGCCAGCAGTGAATCCGGACAGACCCCCAACTTC. Its translation is CASSESGQTPNF.

The rearrangement links TRBV28 to TRBJ1-3; TRBD1 is a possible D gene (5 bases). The CDR3 runs to 14 residues. With 5 bases removed from V and 2 bases from J, the gap between germline ends came to 10 bases. CDR1 is MDHEN, CDR2 SYDVKM, per germline. The CDR3 nucleotides read TGTGCCAGCAGTCCCGGGACTACTGGAAACACCATATATTTT. Translating gives CASSPGTTGNTIYF.

This clonotype was counted many times. V usage is TRBV5-1 and J usage is TRBJ1-1; D perhaps matches TRBD1 (6 bases). V lost 0 bases to trimming and J lost 7 bases, with 16 bases between them. This CDR3 contains 15 residues. Germline assignment: CDR1 SGHRS and CDR2 YFSETQ. In nucleotides, the CDR3 is TGCGCCAGCAGCTTGGTAGATCCGGGGGCCGGTGAAGCTTTCTTT. Its protein product is CASSLVDPGAGEAFF.

This clonotype has a count of ten or more. This chain links TRBV7-9 with TRBJ1-4; tentative D call: TRBD1 (6 bases). Trimming took off 1 base at V and 8 bases at J, with 14 bases between the two ends. This CDR3 comprises 15 residues. Germline lookup yields CDR1 SEHNR and CDR2 FQNEAQ (reference sequence). CDR3 in amino acids: CASSLDTGSREKLFF. The DNA of the CDR3 is TGTGCCAGCAGCTTAGACACAGGGTCCCGCGAAAAACTGTTTTTT.

At least ten counts were recorded for this clonotype. The chain recombines TRBV20-1 with TRBJ2-2; a possible D gene is TRBD1 (5 bases). The V end lost 5 bases, the J end lost 6 bases, and 22 bases lay between the germline ends. CDR3 length equals 16 residues. CDR1 is DFQATT, CDR2 SNEGSKA, per germline (reference sequence). The CDR3 spells CSASDGQKGPPGELFF. CDR3 bases: TGCAGTGCTTCCGATGGGCAAAAGGGGCCCCCCGGGGAGCTGTTTTTT.

This clonotype showed up just a few times. The chain has TRBV28 and TRBJ2-3; weak D call: TRBD2 (6 bases). The CDR3 is made up of 13 amino acids. Germline CDR1 and CDR2: MDHEN and SYDVKM. Between the trimmed V and J ends, which lost 6 bases and 1 base, there was a span of 8 bases. The CDR3 bases are TGTGCCAGCAGCGGCGGGGGCACAGATACGCAGTATTTT. This gives the protein CASSGGGTDTQYF.

This clonotype was counted only a few times. CDR3 sequence reads: CASNRGGGQTQYF. DNA of the CDR3: TGTGCCAGCAATCGAGGGGGCGGGCAGACCCAGTACTTC. The chain joins TRBV27 to TRBJ2-5; the match to TRBD1 covers 7 bases. The trim removed 7 bases at V and 6 bases at J, leaving 8 bases unmatched. Germline V CDR1 and CDR2: MNHEY, SMNVEV (reference sequence). This CDR3 contains 13 residues.

This clonotype appeared many times. CDR3 in DNA: TGTGCCAGCACCCGGGGGCGGGGGGGCCGAGAGACCCAGTACTTC. The encoded protein is CASTRGRGGRETQYF. This chain connects TRBV7-2 to TRBJ2-5; 9 bases are a match to TRBD2. Per germline, CDR1 SGHTA and CDR2 FQGNSA. The CDR3 sequence is 15 residues long. V gave up 7 bases and J gave up 4 bases; unmatched junction bases: 10.

This clonotype has at least ten counts. The gene calls are TRBV2 and TRBJ2-7, with 10 nucleotides matching TRBD2. This CDR3 spans 15 amino acids. CDR1 is SNHLY, CDR2 FYNNEI, per germline. Trimming took 6 bases from V and 2 from J; bases not matched to a gene: 7. DNA of the CDR3: TGTGCCAGCAGCGAAAGCGGGGGGGCCCCCTACGAGCAGTACTTC. Translated: CASSESGGAPYEQYF.

This clonotype turned up a few times. The chain joins TRBV19 to TRBJ2-2; possibly TRBD1 for D (5 bases). The CDR3 is 15 residues long. V was pared by 7 bases and J by 1 base, with 13 bases between. CDR1 is LNHDA, CDR2 SQIVND, per germline (reference sequence). The CDR3: CASNLGAGNTGELFF. DNA for the CDR3: TGTGCCAGTAACCTAGGGGCAGGGAACACCGGGGAGCTGTTTTTT.

This clonotype has more than one count but fewer than ten. This rearrangement joins TRBV12-3 or TRBV12-4 to TRBJ1-2, with D unresolved. V dropped 7 bases and J dropped 7 bases, with 10 bases sitting between them. The CDR3 covers 11 residues. CDR3 nucleotides: TGTGCCAGCACCCCTTGGAGTGGCTACACCTTC. It encodes CASTPWSGYTF.

This clonotype was picked up a small number of times. The chain recombines TRBV6-2 or TRBV6-3 with TRBJ1-2, with a possible D match to TRBD1 (6 bases). CDR1 is MNHEY, CDR2 SVGEGT, per germline. Trimming shortened V by 8 bases and J by 4 bases, and 14 bases separated the two germline ends. This CDR3 is built from 13 residues. Written as DNA, the CDR3 is TGTGCCAGCTCCAAGACAGGCCTCTATGGCTACACCTTC. This sequence encodes CASSKTGLYGYTF.

This clonotype was picked up many times. The rearrangement links TRBV5-1 to TRBJ2-3; D not certain. The CDR3 consists of 11 residues. The germline V gene encodes CDR1 SGHRS and CDR2 YFSETQ. V dropped 6 bases and J dropped 4 bases, with 6 bases sitting between them. The CDR3 reads CASKSADTQYF. The CDR3 DNA follows: TGCGCCAGCAAGTCAGCAGATACGCAGTATTTT.

This chain uses TRBV7-9 with TRBJ2-2; D uncertain. The V and J ends lost 3 bases and 7 bases respectively, with 9 bases between them. The CDR3 extends over 13 amino acids. Germline V gene data show CDR1 as SEHNR and CDR2 as FQNEAQ (reference sequence). The CDR3 here is CASSLGIDGELFF. The CDR3 nucleotides are TGTGCCAGCAGCTTGGGGATTGACGGGGAGCTGTTTTTT.

This clonotype was observed many times. The chain recombines TRBV5-6 with TRBJ2-1, with D possibly TRBD2 on 5 matching bases. The CDR3 totals 15 residues. Looked up from germline, CDR1 is SGHDT and CDR2 is YYEEEE. V lost 1 base to trimming and J lost 3 bases, with 11 bases between them. The CDR3 sequence is CASSLRPSNYNEQFF. The CDR3, as DNA: TGTGCCAGCAGCTTGAGGCCTAGCAACTACAATGAGCAGTTCTTC. Combining the CDR3 with reference TRBV5-6 and TRBJ2-1 gives the whole variable domain DAGVTQSPTHLIKTRGQQVTLRCSPKSGHDTVSWYQQALGQGPQFIFQYYEEEERQRGNFPDRFSGHQFPNYSSELNVNALLLGDSALYLCASSLRPSNYNEQFFGPGTRLTVL.

This clonotype has a count of ten or more. V usage is TRBV25-1 and J usage is TRBJ2-5; D gene unclear. Germline V lookup: CDR1 MGHDK, CDR2 SYGVNS. The length of the CDR3 is 13 residues. Trimming shortened V by 1 base and J by 6 bases, and 9 bases separated the two germline ends. The CDR3 nucleotides read TGTGCCAGCAGTGAATGGGAAGAAAAGACCCAGTACTTC. Its protein product is CASSEWEEKTQYF. The whole variable domain, filled in from reference TRBV25-1 and TRBJ2-5, reads EADIYQTPRYLVIGTGKKITLECSQTMGHDKMYWYQQDPGMELHLIHYSYGVNSTEKGDLSSESTVSRIRTEHFPLTLESARPSHTSQYLCASSEWEEKTQYFGPGTRLLVL.